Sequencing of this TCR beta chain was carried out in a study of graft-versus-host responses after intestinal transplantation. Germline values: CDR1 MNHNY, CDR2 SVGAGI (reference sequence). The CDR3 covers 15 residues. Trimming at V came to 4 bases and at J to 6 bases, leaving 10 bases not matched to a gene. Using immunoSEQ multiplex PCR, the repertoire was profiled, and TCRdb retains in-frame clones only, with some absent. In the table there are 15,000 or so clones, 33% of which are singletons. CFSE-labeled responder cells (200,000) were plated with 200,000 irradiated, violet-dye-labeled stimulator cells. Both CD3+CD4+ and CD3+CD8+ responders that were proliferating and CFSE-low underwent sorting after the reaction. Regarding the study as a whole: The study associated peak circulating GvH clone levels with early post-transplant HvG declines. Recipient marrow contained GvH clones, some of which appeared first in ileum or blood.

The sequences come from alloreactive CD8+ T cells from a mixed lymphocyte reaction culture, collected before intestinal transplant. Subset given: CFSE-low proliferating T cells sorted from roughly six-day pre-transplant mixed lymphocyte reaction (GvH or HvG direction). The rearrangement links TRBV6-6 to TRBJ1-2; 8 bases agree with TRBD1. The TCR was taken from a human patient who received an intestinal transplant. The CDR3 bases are TGTGCCAGCAGTTCGACCCCCGGGACAGGTGATGGCTACACCTTC. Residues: CASSSTPGTGDGYTF.